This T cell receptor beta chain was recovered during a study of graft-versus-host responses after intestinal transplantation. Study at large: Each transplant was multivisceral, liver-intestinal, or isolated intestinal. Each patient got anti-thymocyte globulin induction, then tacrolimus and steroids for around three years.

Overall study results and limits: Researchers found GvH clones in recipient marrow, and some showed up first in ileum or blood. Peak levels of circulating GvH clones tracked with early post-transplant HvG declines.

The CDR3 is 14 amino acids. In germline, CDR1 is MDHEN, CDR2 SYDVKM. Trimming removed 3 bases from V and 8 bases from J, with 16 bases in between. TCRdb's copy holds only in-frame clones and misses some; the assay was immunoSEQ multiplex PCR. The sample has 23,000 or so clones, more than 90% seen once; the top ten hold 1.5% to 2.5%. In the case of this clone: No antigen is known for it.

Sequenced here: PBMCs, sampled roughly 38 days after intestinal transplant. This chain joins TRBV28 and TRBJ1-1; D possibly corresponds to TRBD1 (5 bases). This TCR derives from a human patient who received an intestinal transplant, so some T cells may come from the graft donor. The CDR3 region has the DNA TGTGCCAGCAGTTTGAGCAGAATCTCAGGGGAAGCTTTCTTT. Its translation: CASSLSRISGEAFF.